This is a list of T cell receptor beta chains from one sample in a study of Tregs in tolerant kidney transplant recipients. The method was immunoSEQ multiplex PCR; TCRdb's version includes in-frame clones alone and lacks a portion of them. The table records 50,000 to 80,000 clones, under 98% of them present only once. Here the sequenced sample was Tregs from blood, taken before the transplant. Receptors originate from a human donor who received a combined kidney and bone marrow transplant. The CDR3 runs from the conserved cysteine through the conserved F or W. The D gene is left open where the match is weak. Clone size is not always given. Where it is, it says once, few, many or a class for expanded clones.

TRBD1,TRBJ2-3,.,TRBV9,TGTGCCAGCAGCGGACGGGGGAGGACAGGGCGGGCTACGCAGTATTTT,CASSGRGRTGRATQYF
.,TRBJ2-1,.,TRBV19,TGTGCCAGTAGTAGTAAGGTCGGGAGCTCCTACAATGAGCAGTTCTTC,CASSSKVGSSYNEQFF
TRBD2,TRBJ2-1,.,TRBV7-2,TGTGCCAGCAGCTCTAGCGGGAGCGTCTATGAGCAGTTCTTC,CASSSSGSVYEQFF
.,TRBJ2-3,.,TRBV30,TGTGCCTGGAGTCGGGGTCAGCGGAACACAGATACGCAGTATTTT,CAWSRGQRNTDTQYF
.,TRBJ1-6,.,TRBV5-4,TGTGCCAGCAGCTTGGACAGGGCGGCTTCACCCCTCCACTTT,CASSLDRAASPLHF
.,TRBJ1-1,once,TRBV25-1,TGTGCCAGCAGTGAACTGGGAGACGGTGGGACTGAAGCTTTCTTT,CASSELGDGGTEAFF
TRBD1,TRBJ1-2,.,TRBV30,TGTGCCTGGAGTGTACAGGGGAGTGGCGGCTACACCTTC,CAWSVQGSGGYTF
TRBD1,TRBJ1-4,once,TRBV4-3,TGCGCCAGCAGCCAACAGGGACAGCCGCGGGTAGTTTTT,CASSQQGQPRVVF
.,TRBJ2-7,once,TRBV27,TGTGCCAGCAAAACTCTAGGCTACGAGCAGTACTTC,CASKTLGYEQYF
.,TRBJ1-2,.,TRBV5-1,TGCGCCAGCAGCTCGGACAGCGTATATGGCTACACCTTC,CASSSDSVYGYTF
.,TRBJ1-4,.,TRBV5-1,TGCGCCAGCAGCTTTAGGCCGAGGGAAAAACTGTTTTTT,CASSFRPREKLFF
TRBD1,TRBJ1-3,.,TRBV30,TGTGCCTGGAGACGAGGGGGCAGTGGAAACACCATATATTTT,CAWRRGGSGNTIYF
.,TRBJ2-7,.,TRBV19,TGTGCCAGTAGCACCGACAGGAACTCCTACGAGCAGTACTTC,CASSTDRNSYEQYF
TRBD1,TRBJ1-3,.,TRBV18,TGTGCCAGCTCACGACAGGGCTCAGGAAACACCATATATTTT,CASSRQGSGNTIYF
TRBD1,TRBJ1-2,.,TRBV28,TGTGCCACCGAGACAGGGGGCTATGGCTACACCTTC,CATETGGYGYTF
.,TRBJ1-1,.,TRBV18,TGTGCCAGCTCCCTCTTCGAGACTGAAGCTTTCTTT,CASSLFETEAFF
TRBD2,TRBJ2-1,.,TRBV29-1,TGCAGCGTTCGGCGACTAGCGGAATACAATGAGCAGTTCTTC,CSVRRLAEYNEQFF
.,TRBJ2-1,.,TRBV11-3,TGTGCCAGCAGCCGCAGGGGCCTCTCCGGTAATGAGCAGTTCTTC,CASSRRGLSGNEQFF
TRBD2,TRBJ2-1,.,TRBV25-1,TGTGCCAGCAGGGGCATAGCGGGAGATGAGCAGTTCTTC,CASRGIAGDEQFF
.,TRBJ2-7,once,TRBV5-1,TGCGCCAGCAGCTTGACGGACAGGGAGGGGAACGAGCAGTACTTC,CASSLTDREGNEQYF
TRBD1,TRBJ1-5,.,TRBV10-3,TGTGCCATCAGGGATGGGACAGGGGCTAATCAGCCCCAGCATTTT,CAIRDGTGANQPQHF
.,TRBJ1-2,.,TRBV29-1,TGCAGCGTTCTTTGGCGGAACGGCTACACCTTC,CSVLWRNGYTF
.,TRBJ2-1,.,TRBV7-9,TGTGCCAGCAGACCTTCCGGGACTGCGGCCTACAATGAGCAGTTCTTC,CASRPSGTAAYNEQFF
.,TRBJ2-1,.,TRBV10-3,TGTGCCATCTCAGGGGACCCCCGAATGGATGAGCAGTTCTTC,CAISGDPRMDEQFF
.,TRBJ1-3,.,TRBV7-2,TGTGCCAGCAGCTTGGAGATCCTTCCCGGTTCTGGAAACACCATATATTTT,CASSLEILPGSGNTIYF
TRBD1,TRBJ2-1,.,TRBV7-9,TGTGCCAGCAGCTTAGGCAGGGGGACCTACAATGAGCAGTTCTTC,CASSLGRGTYNEQFF
.,TRBJ2-3,.,TRBV18,TGTGCCAGCTCACCAATATTAGATACGCAGTATTTT,CASSPILDTQYF
.,TRBJ2-3,.,TRBV30,TGTGCCTGGATGCGGCGGCGCACAGATACGCAGTATTTT,CAWMRRRTDTQYF
.,TRBJ2-1,.,TRBV11-2,TGTGCCAGCATCCCCGCCGGAGGGTCGCCCTACAATGAGCAGTTCTTC,CASIPAGGSPYNEQFF
TRBD2,TRBJ2-3,.,TRBV5-1,TGCGCCAGCAGCTTGGTAGCGGGGGCAGATACGCAGTATTTT,CASSLVAGADTQYF
.,TRBJ2-7,.,TRBV7-6,TGTGCCAGCAGCTTAAGCGGCAGTTCCTACGAGCAGTACTTC,CASSLSGSSYEQYF
TRBD2,TRBJ2-5,once,TRBV2,TGTGCCAGCAGCCGGACTAGGGACGTGGGGAAGACCCAGTACTTC,CASSRTRDVGKTQYF
TRBD1,TRBJ2-7,.,TRBV27,TGTGCCAGCAGCCTACCGGGACAGGGCTACGAGCAGTACTTC,CASSLPGQGYEQYF
TRBD2,TRBJ2-3,.,TRBV5-5,TGTGCCAGCAGCTTGGGAGGACTAGCGGGGGTACACCGGTATTTT,CASSLGGLAGVHRYF
TRBD2,TRBJ2-1,.,TRBV7-7,TGTGCCAGCAGCCCGAGCGGGATCGGTGAGCAGTTCTTC,CASSPSGIGEQFF
TRBD1,TRBJ1-2,.,TRBV5-8,TGTGCCAGCAGTCCGACAGGGGATTATGGCTACACCTTC,CASSPTGDYGYTF
.,TRBJ2-1,.,TRBV5-6,TGTGCCAGCAGCTTGGGGATAGCCCCTTACAATGAGCAGTTCTTC,CASSLGIAPYNEQFF
TRBD2,TRBJ2-3,once,TRBV7-8,TGTGCCAGCAGCACGAGGTTACCGGGACTAGCGACAGATACGCAGTATTTT,CASSTRLPGLATDTQYF
TRBD2,TRBJ2-6,.,TRBV6-4,TGTGCCAGCAGCGGTCTGGAAGAGCGGGACTCTGGGGCCAACGTCCTGACTTTC,CASSGLEERDSGANVLTF
.,TRBJ2-5,.,TRBV21-1,TGTGCCAGCAGCAAAGGACAGGGTGAGGCTGAGACCCAGTACTTC,CASSKGQGEAETQYF